A selection of T cell receptor beta chains follows, all from one sample in a study of T cell changes during pregnancy in multiple sclerosis. TCRdb keeps only in-frame clones here, not all; method: immunoSEQ multiplex PCR. The table includes roughly 60,000 clones, roughly nine tenths detected once. The input for sequencing was peripheral blood, taken before pregnancy. These receptors were obtained from a female donor with multiple sclerosis, enrolled in a pregnancy study. CDR3s include the opening cysteine and the closing phenylalanine or tryptophan.

v_gene: TRBV13
j_gene: TRBJ2-4
CDR3aa: CASSLGGNNDIQYF

v_gene: TRBV19
j_gene: TRBJ1-2
CDR3aa: CASSGLIVADYGYTF

v_gene: TRBV9
j_gene: TRBJ2-3
CDR3aa: CASSASYRDRGTDTQYF

v_gene: TRBV6-5
j_gene: TRBJ1-6
CDR3aa: CASSYAASGSPLHF

v_gene: TRBV6-6
j_gene: TRBJ1-5
CDR3aa: CASRRDGTGGNQPQHF

v_gene: TRBV25-1
j_gene: TRBJ2-1
CDR3aa: CASSELVGGGNEQFF

v_gene: TRBV5-6
j_gene: TRBJ2-1
CDR3aa: CASSFGDRAYNEQFF

v_gene: TRBV7-2
j_gene: TRBJ1-5
CDR3aa: CASSPGGQPQHF

v_gene: TRBV19
j_gene: TRBJ2-2
CDR3aa: CASTAAGTVHGELFF

v_gene: TRBV7-3
j_gene: TRBJ2-1
CDR3aa: CASSSLSGGSINEQFF

v_gene: TRBV2
j_gene: TRBJ1-1
CDR3aa: CASEGGAEAFF

v_gene: TRBV18
j_gene: TRBJ1-2
CDR3aa: CASSPREESYGYTF

v_gene: TRBV6-6
j_gene: TRBJ1-2
CDR3aa: CASSSRTGTGYTF